This T cell receptor beta chain was documented in a study of blood T cell repertoires in COVID-19. Study-wide context: Donors in the United States, Italy and Spain gave samples during acute or convalescent COVID-19.

TCRdb's table, derived via immunoSEQ multiplex PCR, lists solely in-frame clones and lacks some. This sample has a few hundred thousand clones, with 90% to 95% found just once. V lost 6 bases and J lost 5, with 12 bases in between. The CDR3 totals 12 residues. CDR1 and CDR2 (germline): SGHNT, YYREEE (reference sequence). The TCR comes from a human donor in a cohort exposed to, infected with or recovered from COVID-19 (not recorded which). The donor label of this sample is uncertain. The specimen sequenced was PBMCs or T cells enriched from blood (not recorded which). The rearrangement uses TRBV5-4 and TRBJ2-7; D not certain. The CDR3 sequence: CASTLDSNEQYF. Here the CDR3 DNA reads TGTGCCAGCACGTTAGATAGTAACGAGCAGTACTTC.